The rows below give T cell receptor beta chains drawn from one sample of a study of blood T cell repertoires in COVID-19. TCRdb's table, derived via immunoSEQ multiplex PCR, lists solely in-frame clones and lacks some. In the table there are 250,000 or so clones, about 85% of which are singletons. Sequencing used PBMCs or T cells enriched from blood (not recorded which). The receptors stem from a man aged 30 to 39 who had recovered from COVID-19. The CDR3 runs from the conserved cysteine through the conserved F or W. A D gene is named only where the DNA matches it firmly. Clone size appears in some rows only: once, few, many, or a class for an expanded clone.

v_gene,d_gene,j_gene,abundance,CDR3aa,CDR3nt
TRBV10-3,.,TRBJ2-3,.,CAISGTSEVRSRTDTQYF,TGTGCCATCAGTGGTACCAGCGAAGTGAGGTCCCGCACAGATACGCAGTATTTT
TRBV4-1,.,TRBJ1-2,once,CASSQPDSYGYTF,TGCGCCAGCAGCCAACCGGACAGCTATGGCTACACCTTC
TRBV6-6,.,TRBJ2-2,.,CASRRNGELFF,TGTGCCAGCAGGAGAAACGGGGAGCTGTTTTTT
TRBV7-2,TRBD2,TRBJ2-7,.,CASSPDSGRAYEQYF,TGTGCCAGCAGCCCAGATAGCGGGAGGGCCTACGAGCAGTACTTC
TRBV7-9,.,TRBJ2-7,.,CASSLVPDAYYEQYF,TGTGCCAGCAGCTTAGTACCCGATGCCTACTACGAGCAGTACTTC
TRBV5-6,.,TRBJ2-7,.,CASSPWWRGTSYEQYF,TGTGCCAGCAGCCCCTGGTGGCGGGGCACCTCCTACGAGCAGTACTTC
TRBV5-1,.,TRBJ2-3,.,CASSLEGRGGKVDTQYF,TGCGCCAGCAGCTTGGAAGGACGGGGTGGGAAAGTAGATACGCAGTATTTT
TRBV7-2,TRBD1,TRBJ1-6,.,CASSLGQGRGSPLHF,TGTGCCAGCAGCTTAGGACAGGGACGAGGTTCACCCCTCCACTTT
TRBV2,.,TRBJ1-2,.,CASSERETYGYTF,TGTGCCAGCAGTGAACGGGAAACGTACGGCTACACCTTC
TRBV19,.,TRBJ1-5,.,CASSIDASGGLQPQHF,TGTGCCAGTAGTATAGATGCTTCGGGGGGCTTACAGCCCCAGCATTTT
TRBV28,.,TRBJ1-4,.,CASSSPGLAHNEKLFF,TGTGCCAGCAGTTCCCCGGGTTTGGCTCATAATGAAAAACTGTTTTTT
TRBV9,.,TRBJ1-5,.,CASSPEEGSNQPQHF,TGTGCCAGCAGCCCAGAGGAGGGTAGCAATCAGCCCCAGCATTTT
TRBV30,.,TRBJ1-1,.,CALQRGGNTEAFF,TGTGCCTTACAAAGAGGGGGGAACACTGAAGCTTTCTTT
TRBV29-1,TRBD1,TRBJ1-3,.,CSVDGTGDGNTIYF,TGCAGCGTTGATGGGACAGGGGATGGAAACACCATATATTTT
TRBV27,TRBD1,TRBJ1-6,.,CASSYNPGTGGSPLHF,TGTGCCAGCAGCTATAATCCGGGGACAGGGGGTTCACCCCTCCACTTT
TRBV11-2,.,TRBJ1-4,.,CASSPDLYGRTATNEKLFF,TGTGCCAGCAGCCCGGACCTCTACGGGAGGACTGCAACTAATGAAAAACTGTTTTTT
TRBV27,.,TRBJ1-6,once,CASSFSHSPLHF,TGTGCCAGCAGTTTTAGCCATTCACCCCTCCACTTT
TRBV25-1,.,TRBJ1-2,.,CASSEYVNYGYTF,TGTGCCAGCAGTGAATATGTAAACTATGGCTACACCTTC
TRBV30,.,TRBJ2-3,.,CAWSVLRTDTQYF,TGTGCCTGGAGTGTTCTCAGGACAGATACGCAGTATTTT
TRBV6-5,.,TRBJ1-3,.,CASRDSQPSGNTIYF,TGTGCCAGCAGGGACTCCCAGCCCTCTGGAAACACCATATATTTT
TRBV9,.,TRBJ1-6,.,CASSGPGGRVNSPLHF,TGTGCCAGCAGCGGACCCGGGGGGCGCGTTAATTCACCCCTCCACTTT
TRBV7-2,TRBD1,TRBJ2-7,.,CASSLGGTGKEQYF,TGTGCCAGCAGCTTAGGGGGGACAGGGAAGGAGCAGTACTTC
TRBV6-5,.,TRBJ2-1,.,CAVRQTVYNEQFF,TGTGCCGTACGACAGACAGTCTACAATGAGCAGTTCTTC
TRBV6-5,.,TRBJ2-2,few,CASSYSRGTGELFF,TGTGCCAGCAGTTACTCGAGGGGGACCGGGGAGCTGTTTTTT
TRBV7-3,.,TRBJ2-1,.,CASSSGGRPINEQFF,TGTGCCAGCAGCTCGGGGGGCCGTCCAATCAATGAGCAGTTCTTC
TRBV30,TRBD2,TRBJ2-3,.,CAWSSGLATDTQYF,TGTGCCTGGAGTTCAGGACTAGCTACAGATACGCAGTATTTT
TRBV5-4,TRBD2,TRBJ2-5,.,CASSTAGIPETQYF,TGTGCCAGCAGCACAGCGGGAATCCCAGAGACCCAGTACTTC
TRBV28,TRBD1,TRBJ1-4,.,CASSPGTGGPITNEKLFF,TGTGCCAGCAGCCCGGGGACAGGGGGCCCGATAACTAATGAAAAACTGTTTTTT
TRBV7-9,.,TRBJ1-1,.,CASSAGVTEAFF,TGTGCCAGCAGCGCGGGGGTTACTGAAGCTTTCTTT
TRBV5-1,.,TRBJ2-2,.,CASRLMTATHGELFF,TGCGCCAGCAGGCTGATGACAGCCACTCACGGGGAGCTGTTTTTT
TRBV3-1/TRBV3-2,TRBD1,TRBJ1-1,.,CASSLGDRGAFF,TGTGCCAGCAGCCTGGGGGACAGGGGGGCTTTCTTT
TRBV28,.,TRBJ2-5,few,CASSPGSTSSTQYF,TGTGCCAGCAGTCCGGGGTCTACCTCGTCGACCCAGTACTTC
TRBV5-4,.,TRBJ1-4,once,CASSLAGVTTNEKLFF,TGTGCCAGCAGCTTGGCGGGGGTTACAACTAATGAAAAACTGTTTTTT
TRBV12-3/TRBV12-4,.,TRBJ1-2,.,CASTNRGNYGYTF,TGTGCCAGCACCAACCGGGGTAACTATGGCTACACCTTC
TRBV28,.,TRBJ1-1,.,CASSLYPGDARGEAFF,TGTGCCAGCAGTTTATATCCAGGGGACGCCCGGGGAGAAGCTTTCTTT
TRBV4-2,.,TRBJ1-5,.,CASSQDQEVRAQPQHF,TGTGCCAGCAGCCAAGATCAGGAGGTAAGGGCTCAGCCCCAGCATTTT
TRBV5-4,TRBD2,TRBJ2-7,.,CASSLKTSGEQYF,TGTGCCAGCAGCTTGAAAACTAGCGGCGAGCAGTACTTC
TRBV19,TRBD2,TRBJ2-1,.,CATLKTSGRGAYNEQFF,TGTGCCACCCTTAAGACTAGCGGGAGGGGGGCCTACAATGAGCAGTTCTTC
TRBV3-1/TRBV3-2,TRBD1,TRBJ1-2,.,CASSPGQGWDGYTF,TGTGCCAGCAGCCCCGGACAGGGTTGGGATGGCTACACCTTC
TRBV2,.,TRBJ2-7,few,CASLRRETNEQYF,TGTGCCAGCCTACGGAGGGAGACGAACGAGCAGTACTTC
TRBV6-2/TRBV6-3,TRBD2,TRBJ2-3,once,CASSYSTLIAGSRDTQYF,TGTGCCAGCAGTTACTCGACCCTGATAGCGGGAAGCAGAGATACGCAGTATTTT
TRBV15,TRBD2,TRBJ2-1,.,CAISRDRAGGHNEQFF,TGTGCCATCAGCAGAGATAGGGCGGGAGGGCACAATGAGCAGTTCTTC
TRBV30,.,TRBJ2-3,.,CAWNHRHIDTQYF,TGTGCCTGGAACCACAGGCATATTGATACGCAGTATTTT
TRBV5-1,TRBD1,TRBJ2-3,.,CASSSGTGVTDTQYF,TGCGCCAGCAGCTCCGGGACAGGGGTCACAGATACGCAGTATTTT
TRBV7-9,TRBD1,TRBJ2-7,once,CASSFDRGAYEQYF,TGTGCCAGCAGCTTCGACAGGGGCGCCTACGAGCAGTACTTC
TRBV30,.,TRBJ2-1,.,CAWSVKGSDNEQFF,TGTGCCTGGAGTGTAAAGGGTAGCGACAATGAGCAGTTCTTC
TRBV28,.,TRBJ1-5,.,CASSLSGIGNQPQHF,TGTGCCAGCAGTTTATCAGGGATTGGCAATCAGCCCCAGCATTTT
TRBV6-5,.,TRBJ1-2,.,CASSFYYGYTF,TGTGCCAGCAGTTTCTACTATGGCTACACCTTC
TRBV7-2,TRBD1,TRBJ2-2,.,CASSVSGGSSGELFF,TGTGCCAGCAGCGTGTCAGGGGGCAGTAGCGGGGAGCTGTTTTTT
TRBV28,TRBD2,TRBJ2-3,.,CASSPLWGTSGFTDTQYF,TGTGCCAGCAGTCCCCTGTGGGGGACTAGCGGTTTCACAGATACGCAGTATTTT
TRBV7-9,.,TRBJ1-1,.,CASSAQGSHMNTEAFF,TGTGCCAGCAGCGCCCAGGGAAGCCACATGAACACTGAAGCTTTCTTT
TRBV19,TRBD1,TRBJ1-1,once,CASSRRTGGTEAFF,TGTGCCAGTAGTCGCCGGACAGGGGGCACTGAAGCTTTCTTT
TRBV11-2,.,TRBJ2-1,.,CASSPTGTGAGEQFF,TGTGCCAGCAGCCCAACTGGGACTGGGGCCGGGGAGCAGTTCTTC
TRBV10-3,TRBD1,TRBJ1-2,.,CAIRQGENYGYTF,TGTGCCATCAGACAGGGGGAGAACTATGGCTACACCTTC
TRBV15,TRBD1,TRBJ2-2,.,CATRIPTGPNTGELFF,TGTGCCACCAGAATTCCGACAGGGCCGAACACCGGGGAGCTGTTTTTT
TRBV11-2,.,TRBJ2-7,.,CASGRESYEQYF,TGTGCTTCAGGAAGGGAGAGCTACGAGCAGTACTTC
TRBV28,.,TRBJ2-7,.,CASKVALSSYEQYF,TGTGCCAGCAAAGTAGCCTTGAGCTCCTACGAGCAGTACTTC